The 26 T cell receptor beta chains given below trace back to one sample, sequenced in a study of PD-L1 blockade in urothelial cancer. The protocol was immunoSEQ multiplex PCR, while the TCRdb copy is restricted to in-frame clones and leaves out a portion. In the table there are approximately 18,000 clones, about 85% of which are singletons. Time point in this sample: peripheral blood 6 weeks after treatment start. Sequenced here: PBMCs, sampled around atezolizumab (anti-PD-L1) treatment. These TCRs come from a man aged 45-60 years with urothelial cancer.

This clone was found a few times. The rearrangement uses TRBV7-2 and TRBJ2-5; weak D call: TRBD1 (5 bases). V dropped 0 bases and J dropped 9 bases, with 20 bases sitting between them. This CDR3 contains 16 residues. Germline V gene sequence: CDR1 SGHTA, CDR2 FQGNSA. The CDR3 coding sequence is TGTGCCAGCAGCTTAGCGCAAATTGGGCAACAAGGGGCCCAGTACTTC. The encoded protein is CASSLAQIGQQGAQYF. Looking up the rest from reference TRBV7-2 and TRBJ2-5 gives the full variable domain: GAGVSQSPSNKVTEKGKDVELRCDPISGHTALYWYRQSLGQGLEFLIYFQGNSAPDKSGLPSDRFSAERTGGSVSTLTIQRTQQEDSAVYLCASSLAQIGQQGAQYFGPGTRLLVL.

J is TRBJ2-1 and V is TRBV6-4; D perhaps matches TRBD1 (6 bases). Germline-derived CDR1 and CDR2 are MRHNA and SNTAGT. The ends were cut back, 2 bases at V and 5 bases at J, with 7 bases in the middle. This CDR3 is 13 amino acids long. The CDR3 bases are TGTGCCAGCAGTGACGGGGACAACAATGAGCAGTTCTTC. This translates into CASSDGDNNEQFF.

The rearrangement uses TRBV15 and TRBJ2-5, with D possibly TRBD1 on 5 matching bases. V lost 11 bases, J lost 5 bases, and 18 bases lay in between. The CDR3 is made up of 13 amino acids. The germline V gene encodes CDR1 LNHNV and CDR2 YYDKDF (reference sequence). The CDR3 nucleotides are TGTGCCTTCCAGGGCCCTGACGGCGAGACCCAGTACTTC. Its translation is CAFQGPDGETQYF.

The rearrangement links TRBV10-2 to TRBJ2-5, with 7 bases fitting TRBD1. V shed 8 bases and J 2 bases; nucleotides not matched to a gene: 8. Germline loops: CDR1 WSHSY, CDR2 SAAADI. The CDR3 runs 14 residues. The CDR3 is CASAWTGRQETQYF. The CDR3, as DNA: TGCGCCAGCGCCTGGACAGGTCGACAAGAGACCCAGTACTTC.

V and J are TRBV6-5 and TRBJ1-3; possible D gene TRBD1, 6 bases. The CDR3 sequence is 15 residues long. The ends were cut back, 5 bases at V and 3 bases at J, with 14 bases in the middle. Germline V gives CDR1 MNHEY, CDR2 SVGAGI. The DNA for the CDR3 is TGTGCCAGCAGTCGGACAGTCCCGGATGGAAACACCATATATTTT. As protein: CASSRTVPDGNTIYF.

V usage is TRBV14 and J usage is TRBJ2-1, with TRBD2 matching 7 bases. Germline trimming cut 4 bases from V and 9 bases from J; bases unmatched to any gene: 12. The CDR3 runs to 15 residues. Germline CDR1 and CDR2: SGHDN and FVKESK. The CDR3 region has the DNA TGTGCCAGCAGCCTTCTAGCGGCGCACCTCTCTGAGCAGTTCTTC. Residues: CASSLLAAHLSEQFF.

This chain connects TRBV30 to TRBJ2-7; possibly TRBD2 for D (5 bases). V was clipped by 4 bases and J by 0 bases, with 10 bases between them. Germline V gene data show CDR1 as GTSNPN and CDR2 as SVGIG (reference sequence). The CDR3 is 13 amino acids. CDR3 DNA sequence: TGTGCCTGGATGGGAGTGGACTCCTACGAGCAGTACTTC. Its protein is CAWMGVDSYEQYF.

The rearrangement links TRBV2 to TRBJ2-3, with TRBD1 identical over 8 bases. J lost 1 base, V lost 6 bases, and 6 bases had no gene match. This CDR3 region has 15 residues. CDR1 is SNHLY and CDR2 is FYNNEI in the germline V gene. For the CDR3, the DNA is TGTGCCAGCAGGGCACAGGGGGTTGGCACAGATACGCAGTATTTT. Its translation: CASRAQGVGTDTQYF.

The V and J genes are TRBV10-3 and TRBJ2-1, with TRBD2 matching 7 bases. Germline lookup yields CDR1 ENHRY and CDR2 SYGVKD. CDR3 length: 16 residues. The J segment lost 7 bases and the V segment lost 4 bases, leaving 13 bases of the junction unmatched. CDR3 DNA: TGTGCCATCAGTGGTGGGGCGGGAGTCGTGTCGAATGAGCAGTTCTTC. This gives the protein CAISGGAGVVSNEQFF.

The V and J genes are TRBV28 and TRBJ1-5, with 10 bases that match TRBD1. CDR1 and CDR2 (germline): MDHEN, SYDVKM. The CDR3 loop spans 15 amino acids. After removal of 7 bases from V and 6 bases from J, the junction contained 9 bases not matched to a gene. CDR3 nucleotide sequence: TGTGCCAGCACCCGAGACAGGGGGCTGGGTCAGCCCCAGCATTTT. Its translation is CASTRDRGLGQPQHF.

Only a few counts were recorded for this clone. This chain connects TRBV18 to TRBJ2-7; 8 nucleotides match TRBD2. With 3 bases clipped from V and 0 bases from J, the junction kept 7 bases outside the gene matches. The length of the CDR3 is 16 residues. The germline CDR1 and CDR2 sequences are KGHSH and LQKENI. In DNA, the CDR3 is TGTGCCAGCTCACCGAGAGCGGGAGTTGGCTCCTACGAGCAGTACTTC. This translates into CASSPRAGVGSYEQYF. Looking up the rest from reference TRBV18 and TRBJ2-7 gives the full variable domain: NAGVMQNPRHLVRRRGQEARLRCSPMKGHSHVYWYRQLPEEGLKFMVYLQKENIIDESGMPKERFSAEFPKEGPSILRIQQVVRGDSAAYFCASSPRAGVGSYEQYFGPGTRLTVT.

The chain combines TRBV19 with TRBJ1-5; possible D gene TRBD1, 5 bases. Germline values: CDR1 LNHDA, CDR2 SQIVND (reference sequence). This CDR3 has 12 residues. V was shortened by 7 bases and J by 10 bases, with 14 bases between the two germline ends. CDR3 sequence (DNA): TGTGCCAGTACCTCAAGGGGAGGCCCCCAGCATTTT. It encodes CASTSRGGPQHF.

V is TRBV6-1 and J is TRBJ2-5; no reliable D call. CDR1 and CDR2 from the germline V gene are MNHNS and SASEGT. Trimming cost V 11 bases and J 7 bases, with 14 bases left between them. This CDR3 comprises 11 residues. CDR3 amino acids: CAGAEGRTQYF. CDR3 sequence (DNA): TGTGCCGGAGCCGAAGGTCGGACCCAGTACTTC.

V gene TRBV6-1 combines with J gene TRBJ1-4, with D perhaps TRBD1 (5 bases). The V gene lost 3 bases and the J gene lost 4 bases, with 9 bases spanning the gap. This CDR3 has 14 amino acids. CDR1 MNHNS and CDR2 SASEGT come from the germline V gene. Here the CDR3 DNA reads TGTGCCAGCAGTGAGACAGCATTTAATGAAAAACTGTTTTTT. It encodes CASSETAFNEKLFF.

As DNA, the CDR3 is TGTGCCAGCAGACGTCAGGGGGCTAAGGGCAATCAGCCCCAGCATTTT. Translation: CASRRQGAKGNQPQHF. This chain connects TRBV27 to TRBJ1-5; TRBD1 agrees at 8 bases. The V gene end was trimmed by 6 bases and the J gene end by 2 bases; junction bases not matched to a gene: 9. Germline CDR1 and CDR2: MNHEY and SMNVEV (reference sequence). CDR3 length equals 16 residues.

This chain connects TRBV9 to TRBJ2-7, with TRBD1 matching over 9 bases. This CDR3 spans 17 amino acids. Germline loops: CDR1 SGDLS, CDR2 YYNGEE. Unmatched junction bases numbered 16, after V lost 3 bases and J lost 6 bases. The CDR3 region is CASSASLVGTGRSEQYF. CDR3 coding DNA: TGTGCCAGCAGCGCCTCATTGGTAGGGACAGGGAGATCCGAGCAGTACTTC. The full variable domain, rest sourced from reference TRBV9 and TRBJ2-7, is DSGVTQTPKHLITATGQRVTLRCSPRSGDLSVYWYQQSLDQGLQFLIQYYNGEERAKGNILERFSAQQFPDLHSELNLSSLELGDSALYFCASSASLVGTGRSEQYFGPGTRLTVT.

Only one count was recorded for this clone. The J gene is TRBJ2-1, the V gene TRBV6-1, with 10 bases matching TRBD2. The ends lost 1 base at V and 5 bases at J; junction bases unmatched: 2. CDR3 length: 15 amino acids. Germline-derived CDR1 and CDR2 are MNHNS and SASEGT. This chain's CDR3 is CASSEGTSGNNEQFF. Written as DNA, the CDR3 is TGTGCCAGCAGTGAAGGGACTAGCGGAAACAATGAGCAGTTCTTC.

In DNA form, the CDR3 reads TGCGCCAGCAGAGGTAGGACTGAGAATGAGCAGTTCTTC. Translating gives CASRGRTENEQFF. This chain joins TRBV5-1 and TRBJ2-1; D may be TRBD2 (5 bases). In germline, CDR1 is SGHRS, CDR2 YFSETQ. Between the trimmed V and J ends, which lost 5 bases and 7 bases, there was a span of 13 bases. This CDR3 spans 13 amino acids.

This chain connects TRBV11-1 to TRBJ1-2; 8 bases match TRBD1. Germline CDR1 reads SGHAT; CDR2 reads FQDESV (reference sequence). After removal of 3 bases from V and 8 bases from J, the junction contained 11 bases not matched to a gene. There are 15 residues in the CDR3. The CDR3 DNA is TGTGCCAGCAGCTTCGGACAGGGTGGCCTCTGGGGCTACACCTTC. It translates to CASSFGQGGLWGYTF.

This chain joins TRBV15 and TRBJ2-5; weak D call: TRBD1 (5 bases). Trimming left V 3 bases short and J 2 bases short, with 7 bases between. Germline V gene lookup returns CDR1 LNHNV and CDR2 YYDKDF (reference sequence). CDR3 length equals 13 residues. The CDR3 is CATSRDTQETQYF. As DNA, the CDR3 is TGTGCCACCAGCAGGGACACTCAAGAGACCCAGTACTTC.

The rearrangement joins TRBV2 to TRBJ1-3; 7 bases match TRBD1. Germline CDR1 SNHLY, CDR2 FYNNEI. This CDR3 contains 15 residues. V shed 11 bases and J 0 bases; nucleotides not matched to a gene: 10. The CDR3: CAGETGLPSGNTIYF. The CDR3 DNA reads as TGTGCCGGAGAGACAGGGCTACCCTCTGGAAACACCATATATTTT.

J is TRBJ2-1 and V is TRBV5-1; 8 bases fit TRBD2. Germline values: CDR1 SGHRS, CDR2 YFSETQ. J lost 7 bases, V lost 4 bases, and 13 bases had no gene match. The CDR3 has 16 amino acids. CDR3 nucleotide sequence: TGCGCCAGCAGCCGACTAACGACTAGCGATAGGAATGAGCAGTTCTTC. Translating it yields CASSRLTTSDRNEQFF. Based on the CDR3 plus reference TRBV5-1 and TRBJ2-1, the full variable domain is KAGVTQTPRYLIKTRGQQVTLSCSPISGHRSVSWYQQTPGQGLQFLFEYFSETQRNKGNFPGRFSGRQFSNSRSEMNVSTLELGDSALYLCASSRLTTSDRNEQFFGPGTRLTVL.

The rearrangement joins TRBV19 to TRBJ2-7; D not resolved. Trimming took off 3 bases at V and 0 bases at J, with 9 bases between the two ends. This CDR3 is built from 14 residues. Germline loops: CDR1 LNHDA, CDR2 SQIVND (reference sequence). The CDR3 sequence is CASSIGGSSYEQYF. The CDR3 DNA reads as TGTGCCAGTAGTATTGGCGGAAGCTCCTACGAGCAGTACTTC. The whole variable domain, filled in from reference TRBV19 and TRBJ2-7, reads DGGITQSPKYLFRKEGQNVTLSCEQNLNHDAMYWYRQDPGQGLRLIYYSQIVNDFQKGDIAEGYSVSREKKESFPLTVTSAQKNPTAFYLCASSIGGSSYEQYFGPGTRLTVT.

The chain uses TRBV5-6 and TRBJ1-6; D uncertain. The CDR3 length is 14 residues. Germline V gives CDR1 SGHDT, CDR2 YYEEEE. Trimming removed 1 base from V and 5 bases from J, with 7 bases in between. The CDR3 nucleotides read TGTGCCAGCAGCTTGTCCGGGAATAATTCACCCCTCCACTTT. Its protein product is CASSLSGNNSPLHF.

The chain couples TRBV7-9 to TRBJ1-2, with 11 bases that match TRBD1. V lost 5 bases, J lost 4 bases, and 3 bases stayed unmatched. The CDR3 contains 14 residues. Germline V gene sequence: CDR1 SEHNR, CDR2 FQNEAQ (reference sequence). The CDR3 sequence is CASSPGQGAYGYTF. The CDR3 DNA is TGTGCCAGCAGCCCCGGACAGGGGGCCTATGGCTACACCTTC.

The V gene is TRBV6-4, the J gene TRBJ1-5; no clear D gene. Trimming removed 6 bases from V and 4 bases from J, with 10 bases in between. Germline loops: CDR1 MRHNA, CDR2 SNTAGT. The CDR3 extends over 13 amino acids. CDR3 sequence (DNA): TGTGCCAGCAGCGCTGACGGGAATCAGCCCCAGCATTTT. This translates into CASSADGNQPQHF.